This is a list of T cell receptor beta chains from one sample in a study of T cell repertoires in cytomegalovirus infection. Via MiXCR, TCRdb re-called the reads, giving one row per CDR3 protein. The repertoire holds some 940,000 distinct CDR3 sequences, with around 31% as singletons. Which antigens these TCRs recognize remains unknown. Sequencing used cultured CD8+ T cells from PBMCs, obtained from culture after CMV antigen stimulation. All receptors derive from a human donor in good health (CMV status not recorded). Some clones in this sample may be carry-over from other donors' samples. Both conserved end residues are part of each CDR3. A D gene is named only where the DNA matches it firmly. Some rows mark clone size as missing; the rest say once, few, many or name a class of expanded clone.

D: -; size: few; J: TRBJ2-3; V: TRBV4-1; DNA: TGCGCCAGCAGCCAAGTCTCGAATTTAGGGCTAGCGTCAGATACGCAGTATTTT; CDR3: CASSQVSNLGLASDTQYF
D: -; size: -; J: TRBJ2-2; V: TRBV5-4; DNA: TGTGCCAGCACAGGGGAGGGGTACACCGGGGAGCTGTTTTTT; CDR3: CASTGEGYTGELFF
D: -; size: -; J: TRBJ2-5; V: TRBV6-2/TRBV6-3; DNA: TGTGCCAGCAGTTGGGAAGGCCCCCAAGAGACCCAGTACTTC; CDR3: CASSWEGPQETQYF
D: -; size: -; J: TRBJ2-7; V: TRBV12-3/TRBV12-4; DNA: TGTGCCAGCAGTTGGACGGTCTCCTACGAGCAGTACTTC; CDR3: CASSWTVSYEQYF
D: TRBD1; size: few; J: TRBJ2-3; V: TRBV4-1; DNA: TGCGCCAGCAGCTACCGACAGGGTACGGCAGATACGCAGTATTTT; CDR3: CASSYRQGTADTQYF
D: -; size: few; J: TRBJ1-1; V: TRBV28; DNA: TGTGCCAGCAGTGTTCCCGGGACAAGGAACACTGAAGCTTTCTTT; CDR3: CASSVPGTRNTEAFF
D: -; size: many; J: TRBJ1-1; V: TRBV7-2; DNA: TGTGCCAGCAGCTTACGACGTGGGGACACTGAAGCTTTCTTT; CDR3: CASSLRRGDTEAFF
D: -; size: few; J: TRBJ1-3; V: TRBV27; DNA: TGTGCCAGCAGTTCTTGGACCTCTGGAAACACCATATATTTT; CDR3: CASSSWTSGNTIYF
D: TRBD1; size: -; J: TRBJ1-6; V: TRBV10-3; DNA: TGTGCCATCAGTGCTCGGGACAGCGATTCACCCCTCCACTTT; CDR3: CAISARDSDSPLHF
D: -; size: -; J: TRBJ1-1; V: TRBV19; DNA: TGTGCCAGTAGTGGAGACAGCCCGGTAGGCCTACAGGTCCCTGAAGCTTTCTTT; CDR3: CASSGDSPVGLQVPEAFF
D: -; size: few; J: TRBJ1-5; V: TRBV28; DNA: TGTGCCAGCCCCCCGCCAGGGGTACCTGAGCCCCAGCATTTT; CDR3: CASPPPGVPEPQHF
D: -; size: few; J: TRBJ1-4; V: TRBV4-1; DNA: TGCGCCAGCAGCCCGAGGTTGGGGTTCACGGAAAAACTGTTTTTT; CDR3: CASSPRLGFTEKLFF
D: TRBD1; size: -; J: TRBJ1-2; V: TRBV6-2/TRBV6-3; DNA: TGTGCCAGCAGCGGGACAGGGGCTGGTAACTATGGCTACACCTTC; CDR3: CASSGTGAGNYGYTF
D: -; size: -; J: TRBJ2-2; V: TRBV7-9; DNA: TGTGCCAGCAGCTTAGTTGAGCCGACCGGAGGGGAGCTGTTTTTT; CDR3: CASSLVEPTGGELFF
D: -; size: -; J: TRBJ2-2; V: TRBV7-9; DNA: TGTGCCAGCAGCCAGGGAGGGGGCGACGGGGAGCTGTTTTTT; CDR3: CASSQGGGDGELFF
D: TRBD2; size: -; J: TRBJ2-3; V: TRBV13; DNA: TGTGCCAGCTGCCCAGCGGGGGTGCCAGATATGCAGTATTTT; CDR3: CASCPAGVPDMQYF
D: -; size: many; J: TRBJ1-1; V: TRBV4-1; DNA: TGCGCCAGCAGCGGGCACCTGGGGAGCAACACTGAAGCTTTCTTT; CDR3: CASSGHLGSNTEAFF
D: -; size: -; J: TRBJ1-2; V: TRBV7-9; DNA: TGTGCCAGCAGCTTAGAACACCACCTCGGTTATGGCTACACCTTC; CDR3: CASSLEHHLGYGYTF
D: -; size: few; J: TRBJ1-1; V: TRBV7-6; DNA: TGTGCCAGCAGTACACTCTTCAACACTGAAGCTTTCTTT; CDR3: CASSTLFNTEAFF
D: -; size: few; J: TRBJ2-2; V: TRBV6-2/TRBV6-3; DNA: TGTGCCAGCAGTCTCCAGGGACGGGGGTACACCGGGGAGCTGTTTTTT; CDR3: CASSLQGRGYTGELFF
D: -; size: few; J: TRBJ1-1; V: TRBV7-9; DNA: TGTGCCAGCAGCCCACGGGGCGACAGAAGTTCCAACACTGAAGCTTTCTTT; CDR3: CASSPRGDRSSNTEAFF
D: -; size: few; J: TRBJ2-7; V: TRBV12-3/TRBV12-4; DNA: TGTGCCAGCAGTACCCGACTGCTCCACGAGCAGTACTTC; CDR3: CASSTRLLHEQYF
D: -; size: few; J: TRBJ2-5; V: TRBV7-9; DNA: TGTGCCAGCAGCCCACAGTATGAGGAAGGGCCCTCCAGAGAGACCCAGTACTTC; CDR3: CASSPQYEEGPSRETQYF
D: -; size: many; J: TRBJ1-2; V: TRBV6-1; DNA: TGTGCCAGCACCCCGTTTGGTCTTTTTACCTATGGCTACACCTTC; CDR3: CASTPFGLFTYGYTF
D: -; size: -; J: TRBJ1-1; V: TRBV7-8; DNA: TGTGCCAGCAGCCCCCACCGTCGACTGATAGGGTTGAACACTGAAGCTTTCTTT; CDR3: CASSPHRRLIGLNTEAFF
D: TRBD1; size: -; J: TRBJ1-6; V: TRBV6-2/TRBV6-3; DNA: TGTGCCAGCAGTTACGAAGGGACAGCGAGTTCACCCCTCCACTTT; CDR3: CASSYEGTASSPLHF
D: -; size: -; J: TRBJ1-2; V: TRBV27; DNA: TGTGCCAGCAGTCCCGGGACACACTCAAGGGGCTACACCTTC; CDR3: CASSPGTHSRGYTF
D: -; size: -; J: TRBJ1-1; V: TRBV11-2; DNA: TGTGCCAGCAGCTTTATTTCAGGCGGTGTGGAAGCTTTCTTT; CDR3: CASSFISGGVEAFF
D: TRBD1; size: -; J: TRBJ1-2; V: TRBV7-6; DNA: TGTGCCAGCAGCCTAGCGTCAGGACAGGGGTATGGCTACACCTTC; CDR3: CASSLASGQGYGYTF
D: -; size: many; J: TRBJ1-2; V: TRBV7-9; DNA: TGTGCCAGCAGCCATAGGGCTAACTATGGCTACACCTTC; CDR3: CASSHRANYGYTF
D: -; size: few; J: TRBJ2-3; V: TRBV27; DNA: TGTGCCAGCAGCCAGCGGATACTCAGCACAGATACGCAGTATTTT; CDR3: CASSQRILSTDTQYF
D: -; size: -; J: TRBJ2-3; V: TRBV28; DNA: TGTGCCAGCAGTTTGATGGTCGTCAGAGATACGCAGTATTTT; CDR3: CASSLMVVRDTQYF
D: -; size: -; J: TRBJ1-3; V: TRBV5-5; DNA: TGTGCCAGCAGAGTGGGGTCTTCTTCTGGAAACACCATATATTTT; CDR3: CASRVGSSSGNTIYF
D: TRBD1; size: -; J: TRBJ1-1; V: TRBV7-8; DNA: TGTGCCAGCAGCTTGGGACAGGGTGCCACTGAAGCTTCCTTT; CDR3: CASSLGQGATEASF
D: TRBD2; size: -; J: TRBJ2-3; V: TRBV12-3/TRBV12-4; DNA: TGTGCCAGCAGTTTCGAGACTAGCGGGGGGGGACGCACAGATACGCAGTATTTT; CDR3: CASSFETSGGGRTDTQYF
D: -; size: -; J: TRBJ2-1; V: TRBV29-1; DNA: TGCAGCGCCATAGCTGAGAATGAGCAGTTCTTC; CDR3: CSAIAENEQFF
D: -; size: many; J: TRBJ1-4; V: TRBV7-9; DNA: TGTGCCAGCAGCTTAAGCAGGGCATTTGAAAAACTGTTTTTT; CDR3: CASSLSRAFEKLFF
D: -; size: -; J: TRBJ2-3; V: TRBV5-6; DNA: TGTGCCAGCAGGATGGGCGTTACGCAGTATTTT; CDR3: CASRMGVTQYF
D: -; size: few; J: TRBJ1-5; V: TRBV28; DNA: TGTGCCAGCAGTCCCCAGAAGGTTAGCAATCAGCCCCAGCATTTT; CDR3: CASSPQKVSNQPQHF
D: TRBD1; size: -; J: TRBJ1-1; V: TRBV7-9; DNA: TGTGCCAGCAGCTTACGGGGGACAGGGGATGGTGAAGCTTTCTTT; CDR3: CASSLRGTGDGEAFF
D: -; size: -; J: TRBJ2-7; V: TRBV7-6; DNA: TGTGCCAGCAGCTTAGCTCGGGACAAGAGCTCCTACGAGCAGTACTTC; CDR3: CASSLARDKSSYEQYF
D: -; size: -; J: TRBJ1-1; V: TRBV12-3/TRBV12-4; DNA: TGTGCCAGCAGTCCATCTGGGGGGGTACCGAACACTGAAGCTTTCTTT; CDR3: CASSPSGGVPNTEAFF
D: TRBD1; size: -; J: TRBJ2-7; V: TRBV7-9; DNA: TGTGCCAGCAGCGCAGCGGGACAGGGTGCCTACGAGCAGTACTTC; CDR3: CASSAAGQGAYEQYF
D: -; size: -; J: TRBJ2-7; V: TRBV7-8; DNA: TGTGCCAGCAGCTTATATGGTCAGGGGTATAGTGAGCAGTACTTC; CDR3: CASSLYGQGYSEQYF
D: TRBD2; size: few; J: TRBJ2-1; V: TRBV9; DNA: TGTGCCAGCAGCGTATCTAGCGGGCGCTACAATGAGCAGTTCTTC; CDR3: CASSVSSGRYNEQFF
D: TRBD1; size: many; J: TRBJ1-5; V: TRBV7-2; DNA: TGTGCCAGCAGCATTCGGGACAGGTTCAATCAGCCCCAGCATTTT; CDR3: CASSIRDRFNQPQHF
D: -; size: few; J: TRBJ2-4; V: TRBV7-3; DNA: TGTGCCAGCAGCTTAGGGCTAGAGGAGGCCAAAAACATTCAGTACTTC; CDR3: CASSLGLEEAKNIQYF
D: -; size: -; J: TRBJ2-2; V: TRBV24-1; DNA: TGTGCCACCAGAGCCACCCGGGCCACCGGGGAGCTGTTTTTT; CDR3: CATRATRATGELFF
D: TRBD2; size: -; J: TRBJ2-6; V: TRBV7-3; DNA: TGTGCCAGCAGCCCGATGCGTCTCGGGGGGGCCAACGTCCTTACTTTC; CDR3: CASSPMRLGGANVLTF
D: -; size: -; J: TRBJ2-7; V: TRBV29-1; DNA: TGCAGCGTTGAACAGGTGCCCTACGAGCAGTACTTC; CDR3: CSVEQVPYEQYF
D: -; size: -; J: TRBJ2-2; V: TRBV6-1; DNA: TGTGTCAGCAGTGAAATCGCCTACAGGGAAACCGGGGAGCTGTTTTTT; CDR3: CVSSEIAYRETGELFF
D: TRBD1; size: -; J: TRBJ1-1; V: TRBV6-2/TRBV6-3; DNA: TGTGCCAGCAGTTCGACAGGGGGCAGGAACACTGAAGCTTTCTTT; CDR3: CASSSTGGRNTEAFF
D: TRBD2; size: many; J: TRBJ2-2; V: TRBV7-2; DNA: TGTGCCAGCAGCCTAGACGGGGGGGGGCGTACCGGGGAGCTGTTTTTT; CDR3: CASSLDGGGRTGELFF
D: -; size: -; J: TRBJ2-2; V: TRBV2; DNA: TGTGCCAGCAGTGAAAGCCGTCTCGGGACCGGGGAGCTGTTTTTT; CDR3: CASSESRLGTGELFF